The 3 T cell receptor beta chains reported below all come from one sample, sequenced in a study of post-analysis software for immune sequencing data. Whole-study results and caveats: Elevated frequency relative to controls characterized roughly five TRBV segments in patients, TRBV5-6, TRBV5-1 and TRBV20-1 among them.

The antigens for these receptors are not known. Sequencing libraries made from TCR beta cDNA carried unique molecular identifiers. TCRdb re-called the PCR reads with MiXCR, one entry per CDR3 protein. This table holds around 400,000 distinct CDR3 sequences, 30% to 40% found once. The material sequenced was blood. Receptors originate from a girl under 10 years old with multiple sclerosis.

The chain joins TRBV20-1 to TRBJ2-3, with 11 bases aligning to TRBD2. This CDR3 has 14 residues. Per the germline V gene, CDR1 is DFQATT and CDR2 is SNEGSKA (reference sequence). Germline trimming cut 1 base from V and 6 bases from J; bases unmatched to any gene: 3. This CDR3 reads CSARGLAGSDTQYF. The CDR3 DNA sequence: TGCAGTGCTAGAGGACTAGCGGGAAGTGATACGCAGTATTTT.

In its sample, this clonotype was seen a few times. The chain has TRBV5-1 and TRBJ1-2; possible D gene TRBD1, 5 bases. Germline CDR1 SGHRS, CDR2 YFSETQ. The germline V and J ends were trimmed by 4 bases and 4 bases, with 11 bases remaining between them. The CDR3 loop spans 13 amino acids. The CDR3 DNA follows: TGCGCCAGCAGCCAGGGACGGACCTATGGCTACACCTTC. Translation gives CASSQGRTYGYTF.

This clonotype was counted only a few times. The chain links TRBV28 to TRBJ1-6, with D possibly being TRBD1 (6 bases). This CDR3 has 17 residues. The ends were cut back, 7 bases at V and 1 base at J, with 17 bases in the middle. Germline values: CDR1 MDHEN, CDR2 SYDVKM. The CDR3 coding sequence is TGTGCCAGCAAAGGCGGGGGGGCTTGGTCCTATAATTCACCCCTCCACTTT. Protein: CASKGGGAWSYNSPLHF.